This record concerns one TCR beta chain sequence. Its antigen is currently unknown. The sample originates from a study of cytomegalovirus exposure and HLA in healthy donors. The overall study: An earlier analysis found 117 million unique TCR beta sequences from approximately 200 million T cells. Study conclusions and caveats: In a later analysis, TCR beta V- and J-gene trimming showed a link to a missense DCLRE1C variant.

V gave up 6 bases and J gave up 8 bases, with 16 bases separating them. CDR1 SNHLY and CDR2 FYNNEI come from the germline V gene. This CDR3 is 13 amino acids long. Both 60 Vbeta primers and 13 Jbeta primers went into the PCR. The assay was immunoSEQ multiplex PCR, and TCRdb's table has in-frame clones only and misses some. The profile shows 120,000 to 150,000 clones, almost 80% of them singletons. Sequenced material: PBMCs. The chain joins TRBV2 to TRBJ1-2; a weak D match, TRBD1 (6 bases). This sequence was found in a woman aged 40 to 50 in good health and CMV-seropositive. The CDR3 DNA sequence: TGTGCCAGCAGAAACCGGGACATGGAGGGCTACACCTTC. Translating it yields CASRNRDMEGYTF. Full variable domain (remainder filled in from reference TRBV2 and TRBJ1-2): EPEVTQTPSHQVTQMGQEVILRCVPISNHLYFYWYRQILGQKVEFLVSFYNNEISEKSEIFDDQFSVERPDGSNFTLKIRSTKLEDSAMYFCASRNRDMEGYTFGSGTRLTVV.